This T cell receptor beta chain was retrieved from a study of blood T cell repertoires in COVID-19. The V and J ends lost 2 bases and 1 base respectively, with 6 bases between them. The germline CDR1 and CDR2 sequences are SGHDT and YYEEEE. This CDR3 has 13 amino acids. Participant ages covered about 18 to 89 years across some 25 US areas. With respect to this clone: The sample carries other DNA sequences with the same CDR3.

Per the authors' pipeline: Amplification from reference gene primers served as the basis for estimated nucleated cell counts. The method was immunoSEQ multiplex PCR; TCRdb's version includes in-frame clones alone and lacks a portion of them. V, J and clone size derive from that table, while D and trimming were established from the DNA sequence. The repertoire has about 400,000 clones, 88% of them found once; the top ten carry more than 0.85%. This clonotype was obtained from a woman aged 30 to 39 with acute COVID-19. Material: PBMCs or T cells enriched from blood (not recorded which). The chain joins TRBV5-6 to TRBJ1-1, with no clear D. CDR3 amino acids: CASSFRGNTEAFF. The CDR3 bases are TGTGCCAGCAGCTTCCGGGGGAACACTGAAGCTTTCTTT.